This T cell receptor beta chain was identified during a study of cytomegalovirus exposure and HLA in healthy donors. The PCR made use of 60 Vbeta and 13 Jbeta primers. Clones were sequenced by immunoSEQ multiplex PCR, and TCRdb holds only the in-frame ones, with some missing. Of under 40,000 clones in the sample, 80% were seen once. Findings and caveats of the study: A later examination showed that TCR association rates differed by HLA locus, with DRB1 most and HLA-C fewest. Confirmation in vitro established that a few CMV-associated chains were specific for CMV antigens. A later analysis linked a missense variant in DCLRE1C to the trimming of TCR beta V and J genes.

Germline V gene sequence: CDR1 MNHEY, CDR2 SVGAGI. This CDR3 spans 15 amino acids. V shed 0 bases, J shed 4 bases, and the junction held 2 bases outside the gene matches. Regarding this clone: The antigen is not known.

This TCR derives from a male donor in good health and CMV-seronegative. The chain joins TRBV6-5 to TRBJ2-5; 10 positions match TRBD2. Source material: PBMCs. The CDR3: CASSYSASGGETQYF. Written as DNA, the CDR3 is TGTGCCAGCAGTTACTCGGCTAGCGGGGGAGAGACCCAGTACTTC.